A single sample gave rise to the 25 T cell receptor beta chains below, sequenced in a study of T cell responses to AZD1222 COVID-19 vaccine. Assay: immunoSEQ multiplex PCR; the TCRdb copy retains only in-frame clones and omits some. The sample carries 140,000 to 150,000 clones, 75% to 90% recorded once. The sequenced sample was peripheral blood, obtained on day 0 of AZD1222 vaccination. The source is an adult in good health.

This clone has just one count. CDR3 bases: TGTGCCAGCAGCTTAGACTTTTACGGGGAGCTGTTTTTT. It specifies CASSLDFYGELFF. The V gene is TRBV11-3, the J gene TRBJ2-2; D gene unclear. V shed 0 bases and J shed 7 bases, with 6 bases lying between them. The CDR3 sequence is 13 residues long. Germline-derived CDR1 and CDR2 are SGHNT and YENEEA.

The chain has TRBV12-3 or TRBV12-4 and TRBJ1-2; TRBD1 aligns across 7 bases. The trim removed 6 bases at V and 3 bases at J, leaving 4 bases unmatched. This CDR3 comprises 13 residues. DNA of the CDR3: TGTGCCAGCAGAACAGGGGCTTACTATGGCTACACCTTC. It specifies CASRTGAYYGYTF.

V and J are TRBV6-5 and TRBJ2-4, with D unresolved. The length of the CDR3 is 16 residues. CDR1 and CDR2 (germline): MNHEY, SVGAGI. V gave up 0 bases and J gave up 3 bases, with 12 bases separating them. CDR3 nucleotides: TGTGCCAGCAGTTACTCTCCTACGAGAGGCAAAAACATTCAGTACTTC. Protein product: CASSYSPTRGKNIQYF.

The chain uses TRBV27 and TRBJ2-2; TRBD2 might be the D (5 bases). CDR3 size: 15 residues. V was pared by 10 bases and J by 6 bases, with 21 bases between. Germline V gene lookup returns CDR1 MNHEY and CDR2 SMNVEV (reference sequence). CDR3 loop: CATSPRGRPAGELFF. CDR3 sequence (DNA): TGTGCCACCAGCCCTCGCGGGCGACCGGCCGGGGAGCTGTTTTTT.

The chain joins TRBV3-1 (or the pseudogene TRBV3-2) to TRBJ2-1; 14 bases fit TRBD2. The CDR3 has 18 amino acids. After removal of 1 base from V and 7 bases from J, the junction contained 9 bases not matched to a gene. Germline V gene lookup returns CDR1 LGHDT and CDR2 YNNKEL (reference sequence). CDR3 loop: CASSQGPFRLAGGNEQFF. CDR3 bases: TGTGCCAGCAGCCAAGGACCTTTTCGACTAGCGGGAGGGAATGAGCAGTTCTTC.

In its sample, this clone was seen once. The chain has TRBV25-1 and TRBJ2-3; D gene ambiguous. Trimming cost V 0 bases and J 2 bases, with 9 bases left between them. CDR3 length: 15 amino acids. Looked up from germline, CDR1 is MGHDK and CDR2 is SYGVNS. The CDR3 DNA sequence: TGTGCCAGCAGTGAATATCGGCAGAACACAGATACGCAGTATTTT. Protein sequence: CASSEYRQNTDTQYF.

CDR3 sequence: CASSILGRSSYEQYF. The CDR3 DNA reads as TGTGCCAGCAGCATACTCGGGAGGAGCTCCTACGAGCAGTACTTC. The chain combines TRBV5-6 with TRBJ2-7; 7 bases line up with TRBD2. V shed 4 bases, J shed 0 bases, and the junction held 7 bases outside the gene matches. There are 15 residues in the CDR3. The germline gives CDR1 SGHDT, CDR2 YYEEEE.

The chain has TRBV7-3 and TRBJ2-1, with D uncertain. The germline V and J ends were trimmed by 2 bases and 5 bases, with 13 bases remaining between them. The CDR3 sequence is 15 residues long. Germline assignment: CDR1 SGHTA and CDR2 FQGTGA. The chain's CDR3 is CASSLGDSSHNEQFF. CDR3 DNA: TGTGCCAGCAGCTTAGGAGACTCCTCACACAATGAGCAGTTCTTC. The whole variable domain, remainder taken from reference TRBV7-3 and TRBJ2-1, is GAGVSQTPSNKVTEKGKYVELRCDPISGHTALYWYRQSLGQGPEFLIYFQGTGAADDSGLPNDRFFAVRPEGSVSTLKIQRTERGDSAVYLCASSLGDSSHNEQFFGPGTRLTVL.

CDR3 protein: CASSTRGNTEAFF. The CDR3 DNA reads as TGTGCCAGTAGTACCCGGGGGAATACTGAAGCTTTCTTT. This chain links TRBV19 with TRBJ1-1, with D tentatively TRBD1 (5 bases). Per germline, CDR1 LNHDA and CDR2 SQIVND (reference sequence). There are 13 residues in the CDR3. The V end lost 4 bases, the J end lost 5 bases, and 11 bases lay between the germline ends.

The J gene is TRBJ1-1, the V gene TRBV24-1; D perhaps matches TRBD1 (6 bases). In germline, CDR1 is KGHDR, CDR2 SFDVKD. The CDR3 loop spans 12 amino acids. V lost 4 bases, J lost 8 bases, and 10 bases lay in between. The chain's CDR3 is CATSDQDREAFF. The CDR3 DNA reads as TGTGCCACCAGTGACCAAGACAGGGAAGCTTTCTTT.

A single count supports this clone. The chain carries TRBV11-2 and TRBJ2-2; the D is unclear. V was clipped by 3 bases and J by 0 bases, with 8 bases between them. Germline CDR1 is SGHAT and CDR2 is FQNNGV. CDR3 length: 15 residues. This CDR3 reads CASSFGVSNTGELFF. The CDR3 region has the DNA TGTGCCAGCAGCTTTGGAGTTTCGAACACCGGGGAGCTGTTTTTT.

The chain has TRBV14 and TRBJ1-4, with D possibly being TRBD1 (5 bases). Trimming removed 7 bases at V and 7 bases at J, with 16 bases between. CDR3 length: 14 amino acids. Per germline, CDR1 SGHDN and CDR2 FVKESK. This chain's CDR3 is CASKGVGVREKLFF. Written as DNA, the CDR3 is TGTGCCAGCAAGGGCGTGGGGGTCCGTGAAAAACTGTTTTTT.

This chain joins TRBV4-1 and TRBJ2-1; 10 nucleotides agree with TRBD2. Germline-derived CDR1 and CDR2 are MGHRA and YSYEKL. This CDR3 has 16 residues. J was trimmed by 8 bases and V by 0 bases; bases with no gene match: 7. The CDR3 bases are TGCGCCAGCAGCCAAGAGAAGCGGGGGGGCATCTATGAGCAGTTCTTC. Its translation: CASSQEKRGGIYEQFF.

This clone was detected once. This chain connects TRBV5-8 to TRBJ2-7; weak D call: TRBD2 (5 bases). Between the trimmed V and J ends, which lost 4 bases and 3 bases, there was a span of 14 bases. This CDR3 has 14 residues. Germline values: CDR1 SGHTS, CDR2 YDEGEE. The CDR3 region has the DNA TGTGCCAGCAGCCAAGGCCCGGGAAACTACGAGCAGTACTTC. Protein sequence: CASSQGPGNYEQYF.

The rearrangement joins TRBV24-1 to TRBJ2-7; maybe TRBD1 (6 bases). Trimming left V 8 bases short and J 3 bases short, with 16 bases between. CDR3 length equals 14 residues. Germline CDR1 reads KGHDR; CDR2 reads SFDVKD. The CDR3 spells CATTKQGPRYEQYF. The CDR3 coding sequence is TGTGCCACCACTAAACAGGGCCCGCGCTACGAGCAGTACTTC.

This CDR3 reads CASSSRWNTGELFF. The CDR3 DNA reads as TGTGCCAGCAGCTCCCGATGGAACACCGGGGAGCTGTTTTTT. The chain joins TRBV7-2 to TRBJ2-2; no firm D call. V was cut by 4 bases and J by 1 base, with 7 bases left in between. CDR3 length equals 14 residues. Germline-derived CDR1 and CDR2 are SGHTA and FQGNSA. Drawing the rest from reference TRBV7-2 and TRBJ2-2, the complete variable domain is GAGVSQSPSNKVTEKGKDVELRCDPISGHTALYWYRQSLGQGLEFLIYFQGNSAPDKSGLPSDRFSAERTGGSVSTLTIQRTQQEDSAVYLCASSSRWNTGELFFGEGSRLTVL.

V usage is TRBV2 and J usage is TRBJ1-5; D is perhaps TRBD1 (6 bases). Trimming removed 6 bases from V and 5 bases from J, with 17 bases in between. The CDR3 consists of 15 residues. In germline, CDR1 is SNHLY, CDR2 FYNNEI. The CDR3: CASRERTDYYQPQHF. CDR3 DNA: TGTGCCAGCAGGGAAAGGACAGACTACTATCAGCCCCAGCATTTT.

V gene TRBV6-4 combines with J gene TRBJ1-5, with D unresolved. V was shortened by 4 bases and J by 8 bases, with 12 bases between the two germline ends. The germline CDR1 and CDR2 sequences are MRHNA and SNTAGT. The length of the CDR3 is 13 residues. The CDR3 reads CASSARPDEPQHF. The CDR3 DNA sequence: TGTGCCAGCAGTGCCAGACCAGACGAGCCCCAGCATTTT.

The V gene is TRBV2, the J gene TRBJ2-5, with a possible D match to TRBD1 (5 bases). Trimming removed 6 bases at V and 4 bases at J, with 9 bases between. CDR1 SNHLY and CDR2 FYNNEI come from the germline V gene. This CDR3 has 12 residues. The CDR3 nucleotides read TGTGCCAGCAGGGATAGGGGAGAGACCCAGTACTTC. This translates into CASRDRGETQYF.

The chain joins TRBV14 to TRBJ1-4; the match to TRBD1 covers 9 bases. V gave up 6 bases and J gave up 7 bases; unmatched junction bases: 6. The germline V gene encodes CDR1 SGHDN and CDR2 FVKESK. The CDR3 covers 14 residues. CDR3 residues: CASSHRGPIEKLFF. CDR3 coding DNA: TGTGCCAGCAGTCACAGGGGGCCTATTGAAAAACTGTTTTTT.

The V gene is TRBV5-1, the J gene TRBJ2-2, with 7 bases aligning to TRBD2. The CDR3 runs 15 residues. The germline V gene encodes CDR1 SGHRS and CDR2 YFSETQ. V lost 0 bases, J lost 3 bases, and 2 bases stayed unmatched. CDR3 nucleotides: TGCGCCAGCAGCTTGGGGCGGGGGTACACCGGGGAGCTGTTTTTT. It specifies CASSLGRGYTGELFF. The variable domain in full, with the rest retrieved from reference TRBV5-1 and TRBJ2-2, is KAGVTQTPRYLIKTRGQQVTLSCSPISGHRSVSWYQQTPGQGLQFLFEYFSETQRNKGNFPGRFSGRQFSNSRSEMNVSTLELGDSALYLCASSLGRGYTGELFFGEGSRLTVL.

The chain links TRBV11-3 to TRBJ1-1; tentatively, D is TRBD1 (5 bases). Germline loops: CDR1 SGHNT, CDR2 YENEEA. The V end lost 5 bases, the J end lost 0 bases, and 10 bases lay between the germline ends. This CDR3 region has 14 residues. CDR3 coding DNA: TGTGCCAGCAGCGCTACAGGTCTGAACACTGAAGCTTTCTTT. Translation: CASSATGLNTEAFF.

The chain uses TRBV7-3 and TRBJ2-1; 9 bases fit TRBD1. The CDR3 is 13 residues long. Trimming removed 3 bases from V and 7 bases from J; junction bases left unmatched: 1. Germline CDR1 and CDR2: SGHTA and FQGTGA. The CDR3 spells CASSFGQGNEQFF. CDR3 in DNA: TGTGCCAGCAGCTTCGGACAGGGGAATGAGCAGTTCTTC.

The V gene is TRBV5-6, the J gene TRBJ1-6; 8 positions agree with TRBD1. The trim removed 4 bases at V and 13 bases at J, leaving 16 bases unmatched. The length of the CDR3 is 16 residues. Germline assignment: CDR1 SGHDT and CDR2 YYEEEE. In DNA form, the CDR3 reads TGTGCCAGCAGCCCAACGGGACAGGCGATCGTTAATCCCCTCCACTTT. As protein: CASSPTGQAIVNPLHF.

The count of this clone is one. The chain recombines TRBV19 with TRBJ2-2; TRBD1 matches 7 bases. The CDR3 sequence is 14 residues long. Germline V gene lookup returns CDR1 LNHDA and CDR2 SQIVND (reference sequence). V lost 8 bases to trimming and J lost 0 bases; unmatched junction nucleotides: 3. CDR3 amino acids: CASGQVPNTGELFF. Written as DNA, the CDR3 is TGTGCCAGTGGACAGGTCCCGAACACCGGGGAGCTGTTTTTT.